What follows is one T cell receptor (beta chain) and its context. Method: immunoSEQ multiplex PCR; TCRdb's copy keeps in-frame clones and lacks some. Seen here are 80,000 or so clones, about 91% observed once, and the top ten hold less than 3%. Losses at the gene ends were 1 base for V and 4 bases for J; bases not matched to a gene: 5. The germline CDR1 and CDR2 sequences are LGHNA and YSLEER. The CDR3 extends over 15 amino acids. The data were obtained in a study of T cell changes during pregnancy in multiple sclerosis. The source material was peripheral blood, sampled before pregnancy. The TCR sequence derives from a female donor with multiple sclerosis, enrolled in a pregnancy study. The chain combines TRBV4-3 with TRBJ2-7; 9 nucleotides align to TRBD1. The CDR3: CASSQARQGGYEQYF. CDR3 nucleotides: TGCGCCAGCAGCCAAGCCCGACAGGGGGGGTACGAGCAGTACTTC.